Included here is one TCR beta chain sequence, with context. Its cognate antigen is unknown. This entry belongs to a study of vaccination effects on CD4 cells after COVID-19. As for the study in general: Sample donation by two convalescent patients took place 16 days and one week before vaccination.

TCRdb keeps only in-frame clones here, not all; method: immunoSEQ multiplex PCR. The sample lists roughly 25,000 clones; about 80% were seen once. The CDR3 contains 14 residues. Germline-derived CDR1 and CDR2 are SGHTA and FQGNSA. Trimming removed 5 bases from V and 3 bases from J, with 13 bases in between. Sequencing followed a ViraFEST assay step that expanded antigen-specific CD4+ T cells with viral peptide pools. Once cultured for 10 days, the cells underwent separation to obtain CD4+ T cells. SARS-CoV-2 infection was confirmed by PCR in the person between March and December 2020. Around 2.2 million PBMC were seeded per well and grown in the presence of about 10 IU/ml IL-2 and around 9 ug/ml peptides. IL-2 medium took the place of half the medium on both days 3 and 7.

This chain joins TRBV7-2 and TRBJ2-5; no firm D call. The receptor comes from a human donor who had a prior SARS-CoV-2 infection. Source: CD4+ T cells from PBMCs cultured with HCoV-NL63 spike peptides, taken before COVID-19 vaccination. As DNA, the CDR3 is TGTGCCAGCAGCAACAATAGAGGAAAAGAGACCCAGTACTTC. This codes for CASSNNRGKETQYF.